What follows are 29 T cell receptor beta chains derived from one specimen sequenced in a study of T cells in Graves' hyperthyroidism and ophthalmopathy. The source material, RNA transcripts, was used to amplify TCR beta CDR3 regions. With the HTBI primer set, the TCR CDR3 went through a first round of RT-PCR. TCRdb processed the multiplex PCR reads anew with MiXCR; each CDR3 protein has one entry. The profile shows about 720,000 distinct CDR3 sequences, 15% to 20% of them singletons. What was sequenced was blood. Receptors were obtained from a woman in her 50s with Graves' hyperthyroidism that later progressed to Graves' ophthalmopathy.

This clonotype was observed a handful of times. V gene TRBV5-1 combines with J gene TRBJ2-2; TRBD2 aligns across 8 bases. V lost 4 bases to trimming and J lost 2 bases; unmatched junction nucleotides: 7. The CDR3 totals 16 residues. The germline V gene has CDR1 SGHRS and CDR2 YFSETQ. CDR3 nucleotides: TGCGCCAGCAGCCCCGATGCGGGGGGAAACACCGGGGAGCTGTTTTTT. Its translation: CASSPDAGGNTGELFF.

This clonotype has ten or more counts. This sequence joins TRBV18 and TRBJ1-5; 9 bases agree with TRBD1. The germline V gene has CDR1 KGHSH and CDR2 LQKENI. The CDR3 covers 15 residues. V trimming: 4 bases; J trimming: 5 bases; junction bases outside the gene matches: 6. The CDR3 DNA is TGTGCCAGCTCACAGGACAGGGGATTTGATCAGCCCCAGCATTTT. Translated, it gives CASSQDRGFDQPQHF.

A few counts support this clonotype. The chain couples TRBV9 to TRBJ2-1, with 16 bases fitting TRBD2. Germline trimming cut 4 bases from V and 10 bases from J; bases unmatched to any gene: 8. CDR3 size: 16 residues. Per the germline V gene, CDR1 is SGDLS and CDR2 is YYNGEE. CDR3 sequence reads: CASSPGTSGGGGEQFF. CDR3 DNA sequence: TGTGCCAGCAGCCCGGGGACTAGCGGGGGGGGTGGAGAGCAGTTCTTC. The whole variable domain, remainder taken from reference TRBV9 and TRBJ2-1, is DSGVTQTPKHLITATGQRVTLRCSPRSGDLSVYWYQQSLDQGLQFLIQYYNGEERAKGNILERFSAQQFPDLHSELNLSSLELGDSALYFCASSPGTSGGGGEQFFGPGTRLTVL.

This clonotype has just a few counts. This sequence joins TRBV28 and TRBJ1-5; no firm D call. The CDR3 is 14 residues long. The germline V gene has CDR1 MDHEN and CDR2 SYDVKM. V was cut by 8 bases and J by 2 bases, with 13 bases left in between. The CDR3 protein is CASSRHPGNQPQHF. Written as DNA, the CDR3 is TGTGCCAGCTCCCGGCACCCAGGCAATCAGCCCCAGCATTTT. Together with reference TRBV28 and TRBJ1-5, the CDR3 gives the full variable domain: DVKVTQSSRYLVKRTGEKVFLECVQDMDHENMFWYRQDPGLGLRLIYFSYDVKMKEKGDIPEGYSVSREKKERFSLILESASTNQTSMYLCASSRHPGNQPQHFGDGTRLSIL.

This clonotype was counted only a few times. The chain links TRBV12-3 or TRBV12-4 to TRBJ1-4, with TRBD1 matching 7 bases. The CDR3 consists of 13 residues. V lost 7 bases and J lost 3; bases outside the gene matches: 2. CDR3 residues: CASKGQSNEKLFF. In nucleotides, the CDR3 is TGTGCCAGCAAGGGACAGTCTAATGAAAAACTGTTTTTT.

This clonotype was recorded a few times. The rearrangement uses TRBV7-2 and TRBJ1-2; 10 bases align to TRBD1. This CDR3 is built from 15 residues. Germline CDR1 SGHTA, CDR2 FQGNSA. The V and J ends lost 3 bases and 5 bases, in that order; junction bases with no gene match: 6. CDR3 protein: CASSFDRGRGYGYTF. As DNA, the CDR3 is TGTGCCAGCAGCTTTGACAGGGGGCGAGGATATGGCTACACCTTC.

There are many counts of this clonotype. V and J are TRBV18 and TRBJ1-5, with 9 bases that match TRBD1. Unmatched junction bases numbered 3, after V lost 6 bases and J lost 3 bases. The CDR3 has 14 amino acids. Germline V gene data show CDR1 as KGHSH and CDR2 as LQKENI. CDR3 DNA: TGTGCCAGCTCCGGACAGGGGAACAATCAGCCCCAGCATTTT. It is translated as CASSGQGNNQPQHF.

This clonotype was counted only a few times. V is TRBV6-1 and J is TRBJ2-7; D is perhaps TRBD1 (6 bases). V lost 6 bases and J 5 bases, leaving 8 bases between the germline ends. The CDR3 spans 11 residues. CDR1 is MNHNS and CDR2 is SASEGT in the germline V gene. The DNA of the CDR3 is TGTGCCAGCAGAAAGGGGGACGAGCAGTACTTC. Amino acid sequence: CASRKGDEQYF.

This clonotype was seen a handful of times. The chain couples TRBV19 to TRBJ2-1, with TRBD1 identical over 10 bases. CDR1 is LNHDA and CDR2 is SQIVND in the germline V gene (reference sequence). V trimming: 5 bases; J trimming: 7 bases; junction bases outside the gene matches: 14. CDR3 length: 17 amino acids. The CDR3, as DNA: TGTGCCAGTAGTCAACGGACAGGGGGACTGCAAAGGAATGAGCAGTTCTTC. Translated: CASSQRTGGLQRNEQFF.

The chain has TRBV20-1 and TRBJ2-5; perhaps TRBD1 as D (6 bases). Germline lookup yields CDR1 DFQATT and CDR2 SNEGSKA (reference sequence). The CDR3 contains 16 residues. Trimming stripped 6 bases from V and 0 bases from J, with 20 bases between. CDR3 bases: TGCAGTGCCGAATTAGACGGCAGGGGTTACCAAGAGACCCAGTACTTC. It yields the protein CSAELDGRGYQETQYF.

This clonotype was observed at least ten times. This chain uses TRBV2 with TRBJ2-3, with 7 nucleotides matching TRBD1. Germline trimming cut 7 bases from V and 3 bases from J; bases unmatched to any gene: 10. The length of the CDR3 is 15 residues. Germline V gives CDR1 SNHLY, CDR2 FYNNEI. CDR3 nucleotides: TGTGCCAGCAATTCCTGGGACAGCCCTACAGATACGCAGTATTTT. This gives the protein CASNSWDSPTDTQYF.

Ten or more counts support this clonotype. The V gene is TRBV30, the J gene TRBJ1-5; D gene ambiguous. This CDR3 comprises 13 residues. The V end lost 1 base, the J end lost 2 bases, and 6 bases lay between the germline ends. Germline V gene lookup returns CDR1 GTSNPN and CDR2 SVGIG (reference sequence). The DNA of the CDR3 is TGTGCCTGGAGTGACAGACGCAATCAGCCCCAGCATTTT. Translation gives CAWSDRRNQPQHF.

The chain couples TRBV6-1 to TRBJ2-2; a weak D match, TRBD1 (7 bases). The length of the CDR3 is 12 residues. Trimming cost V 8 bases and J 7 bases, with 11 bases left between them. The V gene's germline CDR1 is MNHNS and CDR2 SASEGT. DNA for the CDR3: TGTGCCAGCCCCAGGGGGGACGGGGAGCTGTTTTTT. It is translated as CASPRGDGELFF.

This clonotype was counted many times. V gene TRBV27 combines with J gene TRBJ1-2; 7 bases are shared with TRBD1. The CDR3 runs to 14 residues. Germline-derived CDR1 and CDR2 are MNHEY and SMNVEV (reference sequence). J gave up 2 bases and V 6 bases, and 6 bases lay outside the gene matches. The CDR3 DNA reads as TGTGCCAGCAGCACAGACAGGGTAAACTATGGCTACACCTTC. The encoded protein is CASSTDRVNYGYTF.

This clonotype was counted only a few times. CDR3: CASKKMYGDDTGELFF. The CDR3 bases are TGTGCCTCAAAAAAAATGTATGGCGACGACACCGGGGAGCTGTTTTTT. The chain uses TRBV2 and TRBJ2-2; D unresolved. V lost 11 bases and J 3 bases, leaving 22 bases between the germline ends. The germline CDR1 and CDR2 sequences are SNHLY and FYNNEI. This CDR3 is built from 16 residues.

This clonotype was recorded at least ten times. The V and J genes are TRBV12-3 or TRBV12-4 and TRBJ2-5; D ambiguous. V lost 5 bases and J 1 base, leaving 14 bases between the germline ends. This CDR3 spans 15 amino acids. CDR3 DNA sequence: TGTGCCAGCAGTCCTACTGGGCCCCTCCAAGAGACCCAGTACTTC. Translation gives CASSPTGPLQETQYF.

The CDR3 loop is CASSYGQRSNQPQHF. Written as DNA, the CDR3 is TGTGCCAGCAGCTACGGACAGAGAAGCAATCAGCCCCAGCATTTT. V and J are TRBV5-6 and TRBJ1-5; tentatively, D is TRBD1 (6 bases). The germline V gene encodes CDR1 SGHDT and CDR2 YYEEEE. Trimming cost V 3 bases and J 1 base, with 11 bases left between them. The CDR3 runs 15 residues.

This clonotype was observed at least ten times. The genes are TRBV30 and TRBJ2-5; TRBD1 is a possible D gene (6 bases). This CDR3 spans 15 amino acids. Germline CDR1 and CDR2: GTSNPN and SVGIG (reference sequence). The ends were cut back, 5 bases at V and 2 bases at J, with 18 bases in the middle. The CDR3 protein is CAWGTGYRAQETQYF. The CDR3 DNA is TGTGCCTGGGGGACCGGGTACAGGGCGCAAGAGACCCAGTACTTC.

The rearrangement joins TRBV20-1 to TRBJ1-5; 10 bases fit TRBD1. Unmatched junction bases numbered 10, after V lost 4 bases and J lost 4 bases. The CDR3 sequence is 16 residues long. Germline V gives CDR1 DFQATT, CDR2 SNEGSKA (reference sequence). CDR3 sequence: CSATTPGTGENQPQHF. The CDR3 DNA sequence: TGCAGTGCTACCACCCCCGGGACAGGGGAGAATCAGCCCCAGCATTTT.

This clonotype was recorded a few times. This chain's CDR3 is CASSPRVDEKLFF. CDR3 nucleotide sequence: TGTGCCAGCTCACCACGGGTGGATGAAAAACTGTTTTTT. The rearrangement uses TRBV18 and TRBJ1-4; no firm D call. The CDR3 is made up of 13 amino acids. The ends were cut back, 1 base at V and 6 bases at J, with 6 bases in the middle. Germline CDR1 reads KGHSH; CDR2 reads LQKENI. The variable domain in full, completed from reference TRBV18 and TRBJ1-4, reads NAGVMQNPRHLVRRRGQEARLRCSPMKGHSHVYWYRQLPEEGLKFMVYLQKENIIDESGMPKERFSAEFPKEGPSILRIQQVVRGDSAAYFCASSPRVDEKLFFGSGTQLSVL.

The chain uses TRBV6-1 and TRBJ2-2; TRBD1 aligns across 7 bases. Germline values: CDR1 MNHNS, CDR2 SASEGT. The CDR3 spans 15 residues. V lost 6 bases, J lost 3 bases, and 7 bases stayed unmatched. As DNA, the CDR3 is TGTGCCAGCAGAAGACAGGGCTGGGACACCGGGGAGCTGTTTTTT. Translation gives CASRRQGWDTGELFF.

This clonotype was counted ten times or more. The chain has TRBV11-2 and TRBJ1-2; TRBD1 agrees at 9 bases. V was pared by 5 bases and J by 4 bases, with 2 bases of the junction left unmatched. Looked up from germline, CDR1 is SGHAT and CDR2 is FQNNGV. The CDR3 consists of 13 residues. The CDR3 region has the DNA TGTGCCAGCAGCCGGGACAGGGCCTATGGCTACACCTTC. Amino acid sequence: CASSRDRAYGYTF.

This clonotype was observed many times. This chain links TRBV7-3 with TRBJ2-1, with TRBD2 matching over 7 bases. V lost 1 base to trimming and J lost 7 bases; unmatched junction nucleotides: 7. The V gene's germline CDR1 is SGHTA and CDR2 FQGTGA. The CDR3 runs to 15 residues. CDR3 bases: TGTGCCAGCAGCTTAATTGCAGCGGGGCGGAATGAGCAGTTCTTC. This encodes CASSLIAAGRNEQFF.

The chain combines TRBV5-1 with TRBJ2-5; 12 bases line up with TRBD1. After removal of 3 bases from V and 5 bases from J, the junction contained 5 bases not matched to a gene. The CDR3 totals 15 residues. Germline V CDR1 and CDR2: SGHRS, YFSETQ. The CDR3 nucleotides are TGCGCCAGCAGCTGGGGACAGGGGGCCGGTGAGACCCAGTACTTC. This encodes CASSWGQGAGETQYF.

Of note for this clonotype: One end of the junction varies from germline; a read error may be responsible. The chain carries TRBV7-6 and TRBJ2-2, with D possibly being TRBD1 or TRBD2 (5 bases each). Looked up from germline, CDR1 is SGHVS and CDR2 is FNYEAQ. The CDR3 is made up of 15 amino acids. The CDR3 DNA reads TGTGCCAGCAGCGCCGTAGCCGGGGCCACCGGGGAGCCGTTTTTT. Its protein is CASSAVAGATGEPFF.

Many counts were recorded for this clonotype. V gene TRBV7-2 combines with J gene TRBJ2-7; possibly TRBD1 for D (5 bases). V was clipped by 2 bases and J by 4 bases, with 12 bases between them. The CDR3 has 14 amino acids. Germline lookup yields CDR1 SGHTA and CDR2 FQGNSA. The CDR3: CASSLRRGSYEQYF. CDR3 sequence (DNA): TGTGCCAGCAGCTTACGAAGGGGCTCATACGAGCAGTACTTC.

This chain joins TRBV7-9 and TRBJ1-5, with unresolved D. Per the germline V gene, CDR1 is SEHNR and CDR2 is FQNEAQ (reference sequence). The germline V and J ends were trimmed by 4 bases and 6 bases, with 19 bases remaining between them. CDR3 length equals 16 residues. CDR3 sequence: CASSSGSDQKGQPQHF. CDR3 sequence (DNA): TGTGCCAGCAGCTCGGGGTCGGACCAAAAGGGTCAGCCCCAGCATTTT.

This clonotype was observed a handful of times. This rearrangement joins TRBV5-1 to TRBJ1-6; D is perhaps TRBD1 (6 bases). Germline lookup yields CDR1 SGHRS and CDR2 YFSETQ. The CDR3 contains 16 residues. The V end lost 0 bases, the J end lost 9 bases, and 16 bases lay between the germline ends. CDR3 protein: CASSLGNLDSGSPLHF. The CDR3 nucleotides read TGCGCCAGCAGCTTGGGCAATTTGGACAGTGGTTCACCCCTCCACTTT. Full variable domain (rest looked up from reference TRBV5-1 and TRBJ1-6): KAGVTQTPRYLIKTRGQQVTLSCSPISGHRSVSWYQQTPGQGLQFLFEYFSETQRNKGNFPGRFSGRQFSNSRSEMNVSTLELGDSALYLCASSLGNLDSGSPLHFGNGTRLTVT.

This clonotype was counted a few times. V and J are TRBV19 and TRBJ1-5; TRBD1 agrees at 9 bases. Germline values: CDR1 LNHDA, CDR2 SQIVND (reference sequence). The CDR3 sequence is 14 residues long. After removal of 7 bases from V and 5 bases from J, the junction contained 6 bases not matched to a gene. This CDR3 is CASTLDRGDQPQHF. CDR3 nucleotides: TGTGCCAGTACCTTGGACAGGGGTGATCAGCCCCAGCATTTT.